The 18 T cell receptor beta chains in this list originate from one sample, sequenced in a study of technical replicates of blood from a handful of donors. Assay used: immunoSEQ multiplex PCR; TCRdb lists only in-frame clones, some missing. The table shows some 77,000 clones, with about 91% occurring only once. Source material: T cells isolated from PBMCs. These receptors were collected from a human donor in good health.

V usage is TRBV5-1 and J usage is TRBJ2-2; 15 positions match TRBD2. Losses at the gene ends were 4 bases for V and 5 bases for J; bases not matched to a gene: 3. This CDR3 has 16 residues. The germline V gene encodes CDR1 SGHRS and CDR2 YFSETQ. CDR3 sequence reads: CASSRGLAGGTGELFF. DNA for the CDR3: TGCGCCAGCAGCCGGGGACTAGCGGGAGGAACCGGGGAGCTGTTTTTT.

This clone was seen just once. The genes are TRBV9 and TRBJ2-2; TRBD2 agrees at 16 bases. Per the germline V gene, CDR1 is SGDLS and CDR2 is YYNGEE. This CDR3 comprises 18 residues. Trimming at V came to 3 bases and at J to 6 bases, leaving 8 bases not matched to a gene. The CDR3, as DNA: TGTGCCAGCAGCGAGGAGGGACTAGCGGGAGGGCCCGCCGGGGAGCTGTTTTTT. This sequence encodes CASSEEGLAGGPAGELFF. Looking up the rest from reference TRBV9 and TRBJ2-2 gives the full variable domain: DSGVTQTPKHLITATGQRVTLRCSPRSGDLSVYWYQQSLDQGLQFLIQYYNGEERAKGNILERFSAQQFPDLHSELNLSSLELGDSALYFCASSEEGLAGGPAGELFFGEGSRLTVL.

The chain couples TRBV30 to TRBJ2-3; D unclear. The CDR3 loop spans 14 amino acids. The germline V gene encodes CDR1 GTSNPN and CDR2 SVGIG (reference sequence). The V end was cut by 1 base, the J end by 0 bases, with 8 bases between. CDR3 coding DNA: TGTGCCTGGAGTGCTACCCGTAGCACAGATACGCAGTATTTT. Protein product: CAWSATRSTDTQYF.

V gene TRBV5-4 combines with J gene TRBJ1-1; possible D gene TRBD1, 6 bases. Germline CDR1 reads SGHNT; CDR2 reads YYREEE (reference sequence). Trimming removed 4 bases at V and 0 bases at J, with 10 bases between. This CDR3 contains 14 residues. DNA for the CDR3: TGTGCCAGCAGCCGCGACAGGATGAACACTGAAGCTTTCTTT. It yields the protein CASSRDRMNTEAFF.

The chain uses TRBV6-1 and TRBJ1-1; TRBD1 aligns across 7 bases. V shed 6 bases, J shed 3 bases, and the junction held 10 bases outside the gene matches. Looked up from germline, CDR1 is MNHNS and CDR2 is SASEGT. The CDR3 runs to 15 residues. The CDR3 is CASRHQMTGYTEAFF. DNA of the CDR3: TGTGCCAGCAGACACCAGATGACAGGGTACACTGAAGCTTTCTTT.

This chain connects TRBV7-9 to TRBJ2-3; D unresolved. Germline loops: CDR1 SEHNR, CDR2 FQNEAQ (reference sequence). This CDR3 is 15 amino acids long. V lost 4 bases and J 0 bases, leaving 11 bases between the germline ends. CDR3 in DNA: TGTGCCAGCAGCTCCCCAGGCGTTAGCACAGATACGCAGTATTTT. It encodes CASSSPGVSTDTQYF.

This rearrangement joins TRBV2 to TRBJ2-1; 10 bases agree with TRBD2. V dropped 6 bases and J dropped 8; count of bases not matched to a gene: 10. In germline, CDR1 is SNHLY, CDR2 FYNNEI. The length of the CDR3 is 15 residues. CDR3 DNA: TGTGCCAGCAGGAAGCTAGCGGGAGAATGGGATGAGCAGTTCTTC. Translated: CASRKLAGEWDEQFF.

The rearrangement joins TRBV5-4 to TRBJ2-1, with 14 bases that match TRBD2. V lost 3 bases and J lost 7; bases outside the gene matches: 9. The germline gives CDR1 SGHNT, CDR2 YYREEE (reference sequence). The CDR3 is made up of 17 amino acids. The CDR3 sequence is CASSSRTSGRQGNEQFF. CDR3 sequence (DNA): TGTGCCAGCAGCTCTAGGACTAGCGGGAGGCAAGGGAATGAGCAGTTCTTC.

The CDR3: CAISTSGTSTDTQYF. Written as DNA, the CDR3 is TGTGCCATCAGTACTAGCGGCACTAGCACAGATACGCAGTATTTT. This chain uses TRBV10-3 with TRBJ2-3; TRBD2 matches at 8 bases. CDR1 and CDR2 (germline): ENHRY, SYGVKD. The V gene end was trimmed by 5 bases and the J gene end by 0 bases; junction bases not matched to a gene: 4. CDR3 size: 15 residues.

The V and J genes are TRBV6-6 and TRBJ2-5; D is perhaps TRBD2 (6 bases). The CDR3 is 12 amino acids. The V gene lost 7 bases and the J gene lost 11 bases, with 17 bases spanning the gap. Germline V gene data show CDR1 as MNHNY and CDR2 as SVGAGI (reference sequence). The CDR3 DNA follows: TGTGCCAGCACCAGCATCGGGGGAGAGCAGTACTTC. Protein product: CASTSIGGEQYF.

This sequence joins TRBV7-2 and TRBJ2-7; TRBD1 matches at 9 bases. Germline CDR1 and CDR2: SGHTA and FQGNSA. This CDR3 spans 15 amino acids. V shed 5 bases, J shed 1 base, and the junction held 6 bases outside the gene matches. CDR3 sequence: CASSRDRDPSYEQYF. The CDR3 nucleotides are TGTGCCAGCAGCCGGGACAGGGACCCTTCCTACGAGCAGTACTTC.

This clone was seen a single time. V and J are TRBV9 and TRBJ2-1; TRBD2 matches 8 bases. CDR3 size: 19 residues. The V segment lost 4 bases and the J segment 9 bases; nucleotides outside the gene matches: 24. The germline V gene has CDR1 SGDLS and CDR2 YYNGEE. The CDR3: CASSLLNPTRAGDIGEQFF. The CDR3 DNA sequence: TGTGCCAGCAGCCTCCTCAACCCGACTCGAGCGGGAGATATAGGTGAGCAGTTCTTC.

The chain combines TRBV5-1 with TRBJ2-3; TRBD2 aligns across 7 bases. Germline-derived CDR1 and CDR2 are SGHRS and YFSETQ. The length of the CDR3 is 14 residues. The J segment lost 1 base and the V segment lost 4 bases, leaving 3 bases of the junction unmatched. The CDR3 region has the DNA TGCGCCAGCAGCGCTAGCGGAGGCACAGATACGCAGTATTTT. This encodes CASSASGGTDTQYF.

The chain combines TRBV6-1 with TRBJ2-7; 7 nucleotides match TRBD1. V lost 0 bases, J lost 2 bases, and 7 bases stayed unmatched. Germline CDR1 is MNHNS and CDR2 is SASEGT. This CDR3 contains 16 residues. This CDR3 is CASSEAVDRDPYEQYF. The CDR3 DNA is TGTGCCAGCAGTGAAGCCGTCGACAGGGACCCCTACGAGCAGTACTTC.

This clone has a single count. This chain joins TRBV7-2 and TRBJ1-5; 10 bases fit TRBD1. V lost 4 bases, J lost 7 bases, and 7 bases stayed unmatched. Looked up from germline, CDR1 is SGHTA and CDR2 is FQGNSA. CDR3 length: 15 residues. The CDR3 coding sequence is TGTGCCAGCAGCTCCCGGACAGGGGGGCGGCAGCCCCAGCATTTT. It encodes CASSSRTGGRQPQHF.

In this sample, this clone turned up once. The chain employs TRBV7-9 and TRBJ1-4; no firm D call. The CDR3 has 14 amino acids. V was pared by 3 bases and J by 5 bases, with 10 bases between. In germline, CDR1 is SEHNR, CDR2 FQNEAQ (reference sequence). As DNA, the CDR3 is TGTGCCAGCAGCTTCAGCGTTCCCAATGAAAAACTGTTTTTT. It translates to CASSFSVPNEKLFF.

The chain is built from TRBV6-5 and TRBJ1-2; D perhaps matches TRBD1 (6 bases). Germline V gene data show CDR1 as MNHEY and CDR2 as SVGAGI. The CDR3 totals 15 residues. V gave up 4 bases and J gave up 4 bases, with 16 bases separating them. The CDR3 DNA sequence: TGTGCCAGCAGTTGGTTAGAGCAGGGGACCTATGGCTACACCTTC. This codes for CASSWLEQGTYGYTF.

The rearrangement links TRBV7-2 to TRBJ1-2, with 8 bases fitting TRBD1. Unmatched junction bases numbered 2, after V lost 1 base and J lost 4 bases. The CDR3 is 14 residues long. The germline gives CDR1 SGHTA, CDR2 FQGNSA. CDR3 sequence: CASSLGDRPYGYTF. In DNA form, the CDR3 reads TGTGCCAGCAGCTTAGGGGACAGGCCCTATGGCTACACCTTC. The whole variable domain, filled in from reference TRBV7-2 and TRBJ1-2, reads GAGVSQSPSNKVTEKGKDVELRCDPISGHTALYWYRQSLGQGLEFLIYFQGNSAPDKSGLPSDRFSAERTGGSVSTLTIQRTQQEDSAVYLCASSLGDRPYGYTFGSGTRLTVV.